This T cell receptor (beta chain) comes out of a study of blood T cell repertoires in COVID-19. Study-wide context: Material from acute and convalescent COVID-19 was sourced from the United States, Italy and Spain. T cells, B-cell-depleted T cells, or PBMCs supplied cDNA or gDNA.

The authors' processing: Reference gene primers were amplified, and this amplification served to estimate nucleated cell counts. The method was immunoSEQ multiplex PCR; TCRdb's version includes in-frame clones alone and lacks a portion of them. V and J calls and clone size follow that table, whereas D and trimming were derived from the DNA. Altogether some 99,000 clones are present, approximately 86% being singletons, with the ten largest covering 10% to 15%. The CDR3 runs to 13 residues. The V end lost 0 bases, the J end lost 3 bases, and 5 bases lay between the germline ends. Germline CDR1 and CDR2: SEHNR and FQNEAQ (reference sequence).

The sequencing sample was made of peripheral blood. The TCR was taken from a woman aged 60-70 years in a cohort sampled during active or convalescent COVID-19. This chain uses TRBV7-9 with TRBJ1-2; the D gene is possibly TRBD1 (5 bases). This CDR3 is CASSLAGDYGYTF. The DNA of the CDR3 is TGTGCCAGCAGCTTAGCAGGGGACTATGGCTACACCTTC. The full variable domain, completed using reference TRBV7-9 and TRBJ1-2, is DTGVSQNPRHKITKRGQNVTFRCDPISEHNRLYWYRQTLGQGPEFLTYFQNEAQLEKSRLLSDRFSAERPKGSFSTLEIQRTEQGDSAMYLCASSLAGDYGYTFGSGTRLTVV.